This T cell receptor (beta chain) was retrieved from a study of T cell responses to AZD1222 COVID-19 vaccine. As to this clone: The antigen is not known.

Study conclusions and caveats: Scientists sampled the repertoires only once the peak T cell response had passed.

The CDR3 length is 15 residues. In germline, CDR1 is SGHKS, CDR2 YYEKEE (reference sequence). Trimming removed 0 bases from V and 4 bases from J, with 13 bases in between. TCRdb's copy holds only in-frame clones and misses some; the assay was immunoSEQ multiplex PCR. The sample comprises roughly 90,000 clones, approximately 90% of which are singletons, and under 5.5% rests with the top ten. Sequenced here: peripheral blood, sampled 28 days after the second AZD1222 dose. V and J are TRBV5-5 and TRBJ1-2; D might be TRBD1 (6 bases). This clonotype originated in an adult who received the AZD1222 COVID-19 vaccine. CDR3 protein: CASSLAGGAGYGYTF. CDR3 bases: TGTGCCAGCAGCTTGGCCGGGGGCGCAGGCTATGGCTACACCTTC.